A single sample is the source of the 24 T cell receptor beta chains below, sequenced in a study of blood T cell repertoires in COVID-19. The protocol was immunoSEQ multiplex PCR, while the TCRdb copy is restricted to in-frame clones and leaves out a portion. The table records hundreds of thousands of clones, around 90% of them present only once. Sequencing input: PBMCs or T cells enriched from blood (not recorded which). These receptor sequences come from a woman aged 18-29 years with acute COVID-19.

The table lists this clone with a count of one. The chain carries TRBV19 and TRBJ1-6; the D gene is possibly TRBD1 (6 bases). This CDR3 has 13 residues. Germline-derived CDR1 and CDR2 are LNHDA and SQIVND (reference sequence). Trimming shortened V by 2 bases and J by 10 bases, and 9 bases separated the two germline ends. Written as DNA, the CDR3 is TGTGCCAGTAGTATACAGGGGAGCTCACCCCTCCACTTT. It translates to CASSIQGSSPLHF.

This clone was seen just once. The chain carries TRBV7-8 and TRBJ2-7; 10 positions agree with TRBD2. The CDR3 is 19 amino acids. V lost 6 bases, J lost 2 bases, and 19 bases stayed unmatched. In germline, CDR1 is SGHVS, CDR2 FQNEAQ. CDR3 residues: CASRPRVGSSGSAPYEQYF. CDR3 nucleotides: TGTGCCAGCAGACCCCGAGTGGGATCTAGCGGGAGTGCCCCCTACGAGCAGTACTTC. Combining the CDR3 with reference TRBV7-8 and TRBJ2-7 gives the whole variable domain GAGVSQSPRYKVAKRGQDVALRCDPISGHVSLFWYQQALGQGPEFLTYFQNEAQLDKSGLPSDRFFAERPEGSVSTLKIQRTQQEDSAVYLCASRPRVGSSGSAPYEQYFGPGTRLTVT.

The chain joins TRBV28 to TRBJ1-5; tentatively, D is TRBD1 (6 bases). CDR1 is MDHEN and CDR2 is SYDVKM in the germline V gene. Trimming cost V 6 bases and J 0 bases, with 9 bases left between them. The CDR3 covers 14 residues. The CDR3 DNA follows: TGTGCCAGCAGAGACAGGTATAGCAATCAGCCCCAGCATTTT. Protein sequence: CASRDRYSNQPQHF.

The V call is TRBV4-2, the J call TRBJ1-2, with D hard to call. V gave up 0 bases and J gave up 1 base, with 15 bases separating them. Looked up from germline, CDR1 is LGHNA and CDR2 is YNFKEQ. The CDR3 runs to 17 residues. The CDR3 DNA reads TGTGCCAGCAGCCAAGATCCCCTGGCCCTTCGTAACTATGGCTACACCTTC. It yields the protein CASSQDPLALRNYGYTF.

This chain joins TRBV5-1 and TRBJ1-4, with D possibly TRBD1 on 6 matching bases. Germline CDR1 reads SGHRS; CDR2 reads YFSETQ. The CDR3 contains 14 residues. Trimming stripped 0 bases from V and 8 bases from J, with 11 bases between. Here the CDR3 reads CASSLDRVGEKLFF. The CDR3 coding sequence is TGCGCCAGCAGCTTGGACAGGGTTGGCGAAAAACTGTTTTTT.

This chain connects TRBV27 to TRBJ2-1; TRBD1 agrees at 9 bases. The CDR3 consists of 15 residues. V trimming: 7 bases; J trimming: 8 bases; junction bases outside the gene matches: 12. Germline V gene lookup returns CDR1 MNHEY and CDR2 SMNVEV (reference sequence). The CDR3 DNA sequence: TGTGCCAGCATCGACACCGGGACAGGGCACCATGAGCAGTTCTTC. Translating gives CASIDTGTGHHEQFF.

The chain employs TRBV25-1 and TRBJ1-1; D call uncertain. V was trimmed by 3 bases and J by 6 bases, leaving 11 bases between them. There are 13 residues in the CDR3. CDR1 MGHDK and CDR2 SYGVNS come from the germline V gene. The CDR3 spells CASSDWGAAEAFF. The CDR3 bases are TGTGCCAGCAGTGATTGGGGAGCGGCTGAAGCTTTCTTT.

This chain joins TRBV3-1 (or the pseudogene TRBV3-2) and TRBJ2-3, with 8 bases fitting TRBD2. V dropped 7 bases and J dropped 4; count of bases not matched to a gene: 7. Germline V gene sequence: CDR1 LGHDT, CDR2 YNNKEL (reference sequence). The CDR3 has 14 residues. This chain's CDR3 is CASNRGGSPDTQYF. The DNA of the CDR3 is TGTGCCAGCAATCGCGGGGGGTCTCCAGATACGCAGTATTTT.

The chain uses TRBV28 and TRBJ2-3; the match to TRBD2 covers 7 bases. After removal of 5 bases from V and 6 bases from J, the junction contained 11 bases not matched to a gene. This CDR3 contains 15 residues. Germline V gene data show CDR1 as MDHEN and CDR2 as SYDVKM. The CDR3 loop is CASSRSSGVGDTQYF. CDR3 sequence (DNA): TGTGCCAGCAGTAGATCTAGCGGAGTGGGTGATACGCAGTATTTT.

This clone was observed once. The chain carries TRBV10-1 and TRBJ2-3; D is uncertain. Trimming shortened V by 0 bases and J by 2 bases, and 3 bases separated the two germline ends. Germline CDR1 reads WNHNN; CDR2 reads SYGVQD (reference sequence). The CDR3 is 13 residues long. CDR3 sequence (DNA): TGCGCCAGCAGTGAGTCGGCCACAGATACGCAGTATTTT. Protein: CASSESATDTQYF.

In DNA, the CDR3 is TGTGCCAGCAGCTTAGGACAGATTGGAACTGAAGCTTTCTTT. Amino acids: CASSLGQIGTEAFF. The chain couples TRBV7-9 to TRBJ1-1; possibly TRBD1 for D (5 bases). With 1 base removed from V and 5 bases from J, the gap between germline ends came to 11 bases. Germline V lookup: CDR1 SEHNR, CDR2 FQNEAQ (reference sequence). This CDR3 comprises 14 residues.

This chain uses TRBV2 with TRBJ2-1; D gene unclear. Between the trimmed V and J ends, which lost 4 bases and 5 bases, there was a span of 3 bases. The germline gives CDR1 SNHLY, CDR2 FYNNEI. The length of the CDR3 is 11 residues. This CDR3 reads CASSADNEQFF. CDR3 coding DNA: TGTGCCAGCAGTGCGGACAATGAGCAGTTCTTC.

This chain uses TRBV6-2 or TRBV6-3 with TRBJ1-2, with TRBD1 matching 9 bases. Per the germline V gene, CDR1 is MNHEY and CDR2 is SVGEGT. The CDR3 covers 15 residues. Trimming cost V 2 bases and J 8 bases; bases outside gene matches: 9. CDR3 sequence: CASSYAGQGGGGYTF. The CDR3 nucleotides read TGTGCCAGCAGTTACGCGGGACAGGGAGGTGGCGGCTACACCTTC.

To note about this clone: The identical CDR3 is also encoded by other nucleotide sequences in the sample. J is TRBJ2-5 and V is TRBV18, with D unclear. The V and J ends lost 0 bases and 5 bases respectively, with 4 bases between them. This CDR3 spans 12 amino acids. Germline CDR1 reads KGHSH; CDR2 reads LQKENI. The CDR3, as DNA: TGTGCCAGCTCACCACCGAGGGAGACCCAGTACTTC. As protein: CASSPPRETQYF.

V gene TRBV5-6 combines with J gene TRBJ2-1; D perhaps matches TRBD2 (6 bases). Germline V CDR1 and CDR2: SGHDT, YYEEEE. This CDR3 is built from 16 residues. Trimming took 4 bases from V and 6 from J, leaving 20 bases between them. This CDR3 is CASSPYRLASPNEQFF. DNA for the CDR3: TGTGCCAGCAGCCCCTACCGGCTAGCGTCCCCCAATGAGCAGTTCTTC.

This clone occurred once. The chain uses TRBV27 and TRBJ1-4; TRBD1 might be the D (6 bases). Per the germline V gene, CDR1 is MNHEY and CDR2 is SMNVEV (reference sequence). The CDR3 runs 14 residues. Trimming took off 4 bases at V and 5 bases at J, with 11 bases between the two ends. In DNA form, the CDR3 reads TGTGCCAGCAGTTGGGGTGACAGGAATGAAAAACTGTTTTTT. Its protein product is CASSWGDRNEKLFF.

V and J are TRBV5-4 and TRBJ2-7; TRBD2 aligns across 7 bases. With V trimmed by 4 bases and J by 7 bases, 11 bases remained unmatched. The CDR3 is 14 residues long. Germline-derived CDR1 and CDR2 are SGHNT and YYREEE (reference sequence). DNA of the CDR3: TGTGCCAGCAGCCGGGACGGGCCGGGGGGAGAGCAGTACTTC. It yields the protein CASSRDGPGGEQYF.

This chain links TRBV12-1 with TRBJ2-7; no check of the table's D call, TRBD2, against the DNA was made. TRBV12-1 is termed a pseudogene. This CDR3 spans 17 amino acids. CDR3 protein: CASSPETSGRYPYEQYF. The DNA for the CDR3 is TGTGCCAGCAGCCCGGAGACTAGCGGGAGGTACCCCTACGAGCAGTACTTC.

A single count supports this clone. Written as DNA, the CDR3 is TGTGCCATCAGTGCAGGAGGGCTCGAAAAACTGTTTTTT. This codes for CAISAGGLEKLFF. The chain has TRBV10-3 and TRBJ1-4; D not certain. The CDR3 consists of 13 residues. Germline lookup yields CDR1 ENHRY and CDR2 SYGVKD. Trimming left V 4 bases short and J 8 bases short, with 11 bases between.

In nucleotides, the CDR3 is TGCGCCACCCCCCAAAGGACAGACTATGGCTACACCTTC. Its translation is CATPQRTDYGYTF. This chain links TRBV4-1 with TRBJ1-2; tentatively, D is TRBD1 (6 bases). The CDR3 is 13 residues long. V shed 10 bases and J shed 3 bases, with 15 bases lying between them. The germline CDR1 and CDR2 sequences are MGHRA and YSYEKL.

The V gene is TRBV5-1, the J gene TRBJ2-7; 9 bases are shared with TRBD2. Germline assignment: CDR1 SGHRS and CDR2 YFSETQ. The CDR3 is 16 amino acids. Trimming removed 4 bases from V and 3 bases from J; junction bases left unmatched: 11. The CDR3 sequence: CASSPRRLAEDYEQYF. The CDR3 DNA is TGCGCCAGCAGCCCCAGACGACTAGCGGAGGACTACGAGCAGTACTTC.

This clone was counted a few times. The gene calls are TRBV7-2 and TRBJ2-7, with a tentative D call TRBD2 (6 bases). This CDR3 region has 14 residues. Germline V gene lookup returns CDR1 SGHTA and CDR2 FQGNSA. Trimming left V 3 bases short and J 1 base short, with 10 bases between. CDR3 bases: TGTGCCAGCAGCTTTTACGGGGGATCCTACGAGCAGTACTTC. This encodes CASSFYGGSYEQYF.

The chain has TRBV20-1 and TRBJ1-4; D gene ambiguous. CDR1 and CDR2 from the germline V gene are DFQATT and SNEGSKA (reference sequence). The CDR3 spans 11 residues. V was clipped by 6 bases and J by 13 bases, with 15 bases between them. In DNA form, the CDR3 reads TGCAGTGCCGAAGAGGCAGTCCCACTGTTTTTT. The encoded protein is CSAEEAVPLFF.

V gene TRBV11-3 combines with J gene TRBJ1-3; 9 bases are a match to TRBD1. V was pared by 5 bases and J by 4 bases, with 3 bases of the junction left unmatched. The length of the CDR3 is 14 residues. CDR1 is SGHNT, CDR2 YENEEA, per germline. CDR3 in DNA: TGTGCCAGCAGCCTCGGGACAGGGGGAAACACCATATATTTT. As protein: CASSLGTGGNTIYF. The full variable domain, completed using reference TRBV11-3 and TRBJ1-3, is EAGVVQSPRYKIIEKKQPVAFWCNPISGHNTLYWYLQNLGQGPELLIRYENEEAVDDSQLPKDRFSAERLKGVDSTLKIQPAELGDSAVYLCASSLGTGGNTIYFGEGSWLTVV.